The rows below give T cell receptor beta chains drawn from one sample of a study of beta chain features in type 1 diabetes. Sequencing was performed with immunoSEQ multiplex PCR; in TCRdb, only in-frame clones are kept and a portion is missing. The profile shows hundreds of thousands of clones, approximately 30% of them singletons. Specimen: naive CD4+ T cells from blood. The source of these receptors is a man between 18 and 35 years old in good health. CDR3s include the opening cysteine and the closing phenylalanine or tryptophan. The order of the fields is J gene, V gene, D gene, CDR3 protein. A D gene is named only where the DNA matches it firmly.

>TRBJ2-7|TRBV9|-
CASSVASWPYEQYF
>TRBJ2-1|TRBV5-6|TRBD1
CASSATDRGQEQFF
>TRBJ1-2|TRBV9|-
CASSVDANYGYTF
>TRBJ2-5|TRBV2|TRBD2
CASSPPRSGRGETQYF
>TRBJ2-6|TRBV4-2|-
CASSVQGSGANVLTF
>TRBJ2-5|TRBV19|-
CASSIGLRETQYF
>TRBJ1-1|TRBV30|-
CAWRKWTVTSWNTEAFF
>TRBJ2-7|TRBV9|-
CASSVSGQIYEQYF
>TRBJ1-1|TRBV7-2|-
CASSYGPLSNTEAFF
>TRBJ2-1|TRBV15|-
CATSRMTWDFYNEQFF
>TRBJ2-6|TRBV7-9|TRBD1
CASSLTGGSGANVLTF
>TRBJ2-7|TRBV6-5|-
CAIRVPRTGEQYF
>TRBJ2-4|TRBV2|TRBD1
CASGTEKNIQYF
>TRBJ2-7|TRBV9|TRBD2
CASSVGLAGGEQYF
>-|TRBV29-1|-
CSVAGVYEQYF
>TRBJ2-4|TRBV30|TRBD1
CAWSFRGPKNIQYF
>TRBJ1-1|TRBV30|-
CAWSPGRRNTEAFF
>TRBJ2-3|TRBV5-1|-
CASSLARQGMDTQYF
>TRBJ2-4|TRBV5-4|-
CASSLFSGLAKNIQYF
>TRBJ2-2|TRBV15|-
CATKPGADTGELFF
>TRBJ2-1|TRBV7-7|-
CASSLGGADEQFF
>TRBJ2-5|TRBV2|TRBD2
CASAPGSSGRETQYF
>TRBJ2-7|TRBV9|-
CASSVSTGDEQYF
>TRBJ2-5|TRBV7-9|-
CASSPGLAGETQYF
>TRBJ2-1|TRBV30|TRBD1
CAWSGRNARGIEYEQFF
>TRBJ2-5|TRBV30|-
CAWSNRVSQYF
>TRBJ2-5|TRBV29-1|TRBD1
CSVERGQGGTQYF
>TRBJ2-3|TRBV7-9|-
CASSFGGGTDTQYF
>TRBJ1-2|TRBV30|TRBD1
CAWSVHRQGGSGYTF
>TRBJ1-4|TRBV10-3|-
CAISEGEKLFF
>TRBJ2-7|TRBV7-9|TRBD2
CASSSPSGIIYF
>TRBJ2-1|TRBV4-1|TRBD2
CASSRWTSGDNEQFF
>TRBJ2-3|TRBV7-2|TRBD2
CASNLAGGLDTQYF
>TRBJ2-3|TRBV7-9|-
CASSIFGLPTGTQYF
>TRBJ2-5|TRBV9|TRBD2
CASSPRLAGETQYF
>TRBJ2-6|TRBV19|-
CASSLGRGTNSGANVLTF
>TRBJ1-5|TRBV19|-
CASSIRGIQPQHF
>TRBJ2-3|TRBV5-4|-
CASSRGRESTDTQYF
>TRBJ1-5|TRBV30|-
CAWSGTANQPQHF
>TRBJ2-7|TRBV7-9|TRBD1
CASSYTGTGDEQYF
>TRBJ2-7|TRBV5-4|-
CASSYGLRSNEQYF
>TRBJ2-5|TRBV5-1|TRBD2
CATCPGRAEETQYF
>TRBJ1-2|TRBV30|-
CAWSESKGGYTF
>TRBJ2-3|TRBV27|-
CASSLGPRVDTQYF
>TRBJ1-2|TRBV5-6|TRBD1
CASTPTTGYSYGYTF